This T cell receptor beta chain comes out of a study of long-term antiretroviral therapy in people with HIV. Study conclusions and caveats: Post-ART diversity increased but stayed below transplant donor controls. Specimens of blood were obtained during about 2003 to 2018, possibly under older ART regimens.

Note on this clone: The antigen remains unidentified.

Germline CDR1 is MGHRA and CDR2 is YSYEKL. V lost 5 bases, J lost 8 bases, and 15 bases lay in between. This CDR3 has 14 amino acids. The authors ran the immunoSEQ assay, v3.0, at survey level. Generated by immunoSEQ multiplex PCR, the TCRdb table keeps only in-frame clones and is missing some. This table has tens of thousands of clones, about 87% appearing once. For each donor, at least one pre-ART and at least two post-ART PBMC samples were available. Sequencing used unsorted PBMCs, obtained 3.2 years before starting antiretroviral therapy. The sequence was obtained from a man over 45 with HIV. The genes are TRBV4-1 and TRBJ1-4, with D maybe TRBD1 (6 bases). The CDR3 reads CASSSRRGGEKLFF. The CDR3 nucleotides read TGCGCCAGCAGCTCACGAAGAGGGGGAGAAAAACTGTTTTTT.